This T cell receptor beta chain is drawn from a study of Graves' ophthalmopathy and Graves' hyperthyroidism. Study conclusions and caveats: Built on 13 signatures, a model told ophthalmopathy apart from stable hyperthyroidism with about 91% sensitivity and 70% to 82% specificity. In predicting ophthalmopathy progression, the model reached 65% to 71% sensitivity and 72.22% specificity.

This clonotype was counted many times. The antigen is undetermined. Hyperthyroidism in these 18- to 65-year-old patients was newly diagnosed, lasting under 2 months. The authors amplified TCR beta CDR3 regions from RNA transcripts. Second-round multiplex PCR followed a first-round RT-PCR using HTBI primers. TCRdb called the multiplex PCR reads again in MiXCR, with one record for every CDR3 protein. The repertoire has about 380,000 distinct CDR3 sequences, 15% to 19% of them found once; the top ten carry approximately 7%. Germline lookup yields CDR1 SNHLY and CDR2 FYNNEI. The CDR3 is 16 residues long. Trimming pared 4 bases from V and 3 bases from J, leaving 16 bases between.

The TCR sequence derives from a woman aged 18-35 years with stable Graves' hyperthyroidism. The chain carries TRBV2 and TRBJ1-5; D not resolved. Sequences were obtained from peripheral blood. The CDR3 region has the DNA TGTGCCAGCAGTGGGGCGTCTGGGATAAACAATCAGCCCCAGCATTTT. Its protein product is CASSGASGINNQPQHF.